The table lists the clone carrying this TCR beta chain with a count of one. Its antigen is unknown. The data originate from a study of CD8 T cells in Susac syndrome. In germline, CDR1 is SEHNR, CDR2 FQNEAQ (reference sequence). The CDR3 has 16 residues. Trimming shortened V by 5 bases and J by 0 bases, and 14 bases separated the two germline ends. Included as multiple sclerosis controls were treatment-naive patients who had stable or active relapsing-remitting disease. FACS enriched CD8+ TEMRA cells, while bulk CD8+ and CD4+ were negatively isolated. With random hexamers, roughly 0.45 to 1 ug RNA was reverse transcribed. By means of immunoSEQ multiplex PCR, TCR beta CDR3 spanning 54 Vbeta and 13 Jbeta underwent amplification. MiXCR was run by TCRdb on the immunoSEQ multiplex PCR reads, yielding one entry per CDR3 protein. The data hold around 270,000 distinct CDR3 sequences, with roughly 85% observed a single time.

Study results and caveats: As the study acknowledged, the number of individuals who were part of its TCR sequencing and HLA analysis was relatively small.

V is TRBV7-9 and J is TRBJ1-3; D is ambiguous. This clonotype was sampled from a human donor with multiple sclerosis. The sample was CD8+ T cells from PBMCs. CDR3 coding DNA: TGTGCCAGCAGCCCAGTACCGGCCCCCTCTGGAAACACCATATATTTT. Translation: CASSPVPAPSGNTIYF.